This T cell receptor beta chain was identified during a study of blood T cell repertoires in COVID-19. Study in general: Sources were T cells, B-cell-depleted T cells, or PBMCs; the material itself was cDNA or gDNA.

The assay was immunoSEQ multiplex PCR, and TCRdb's table has in-frame clones only and misses some. The sample records approximately 350,000 clones, approximately 90% being singletons. With V trimmed by 5 bases and J by 5 bases, 2 bases remained unmatched. Germline V gene lookup returns CDR1 SSHAT and CDR2 FNYEAQ (reference sequence). CDR3 length: 13 residues. The clonotype comes from a woman younger than 30 who had recovered from COVID-19. The chain couples TRBV7-7 to TRBJ2-5, with 10 bases that match TRBD1. Sequencing used peripheral blood. This CDR3 reads CASSRDRGETQYF. The CDR3 region has the DNA TGTGCCAGCAGCCGGGACAGGGGTGAGACCCAGTACTTC.